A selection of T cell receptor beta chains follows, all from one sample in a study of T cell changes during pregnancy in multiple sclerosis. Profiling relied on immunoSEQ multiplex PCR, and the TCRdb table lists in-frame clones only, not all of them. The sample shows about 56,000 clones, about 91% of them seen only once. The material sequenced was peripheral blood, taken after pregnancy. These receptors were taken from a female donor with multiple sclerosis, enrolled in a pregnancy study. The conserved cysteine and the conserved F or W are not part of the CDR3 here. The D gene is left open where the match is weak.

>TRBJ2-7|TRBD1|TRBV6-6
ASSYGQGASYEQY
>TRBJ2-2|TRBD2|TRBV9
ASSITSGGAGGELF
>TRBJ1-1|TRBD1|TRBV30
AWSLTGGADTEAF
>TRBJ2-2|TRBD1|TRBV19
ASSGWFGTAPSNTGELF
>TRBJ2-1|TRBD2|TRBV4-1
ASRPGLAGSNEQF
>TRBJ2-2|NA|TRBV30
AWRRDFPNTGELF
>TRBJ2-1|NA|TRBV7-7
ASSLGSGTYNEQF
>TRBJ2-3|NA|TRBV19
ASSIPGFLADTQY
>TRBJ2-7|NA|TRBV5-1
ASSLTDPYEQY
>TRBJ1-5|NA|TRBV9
ASSPGYSTNQPQH
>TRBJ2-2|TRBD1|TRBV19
ASSRDRGHTGELF
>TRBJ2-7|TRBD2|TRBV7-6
ASSLGLASYEQY
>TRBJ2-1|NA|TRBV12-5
ASGRISDGGLPYNEQF
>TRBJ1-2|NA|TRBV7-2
ASSLVIGGPAGYT
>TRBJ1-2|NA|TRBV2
ASSFNLGGRGYT
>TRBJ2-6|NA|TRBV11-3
ASSLHGANVLT
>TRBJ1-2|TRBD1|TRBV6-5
ASSHRDRGKGYT
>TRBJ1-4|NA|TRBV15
ATSRGLAQDEKLF
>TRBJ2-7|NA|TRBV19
ASSPLARQEQY
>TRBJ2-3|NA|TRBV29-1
SVGLGTDTQY
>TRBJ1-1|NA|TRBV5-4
ASSLGEVTEAF
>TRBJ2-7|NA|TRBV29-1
SVSPQGEEQY
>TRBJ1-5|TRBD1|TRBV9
ASSSGQVGVAPQH
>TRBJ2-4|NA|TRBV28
ASSWPQEENIQY
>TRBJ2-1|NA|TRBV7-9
ASSKETNSGQF
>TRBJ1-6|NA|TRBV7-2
ASSLYAMGRSPLH
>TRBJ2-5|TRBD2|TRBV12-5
ASGFSSGSSQETQY
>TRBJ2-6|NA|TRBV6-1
ASSDEGAGANVLT
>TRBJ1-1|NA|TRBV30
AWILAGRKAF
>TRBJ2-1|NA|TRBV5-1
ASSLEWSSSYNEQF
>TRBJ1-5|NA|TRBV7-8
ASSLDRGHQH
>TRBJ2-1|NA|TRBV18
ASSYAGPTEQF
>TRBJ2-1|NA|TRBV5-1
ASSLGQMSSYNEQF
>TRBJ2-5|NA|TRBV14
ASSQNGETQY
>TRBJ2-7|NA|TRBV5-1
ASRLSGLITYEQY
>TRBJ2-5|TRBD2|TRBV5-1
ASSSGLAPGVETQY
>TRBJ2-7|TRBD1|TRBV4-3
ASSLYLGTGNSYEQY
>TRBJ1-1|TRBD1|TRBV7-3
ASSVTGGDTEAF
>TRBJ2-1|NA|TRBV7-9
ASSRDSAYNEQF
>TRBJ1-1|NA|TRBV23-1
ASSQSDLYTEAF
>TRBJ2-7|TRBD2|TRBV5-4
ASSLKAGGPGLENEQY
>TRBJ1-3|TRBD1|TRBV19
ASSRRTGGNTIY
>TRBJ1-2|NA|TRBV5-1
ASSLDPGSSYGYT
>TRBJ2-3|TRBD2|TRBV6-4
ASSDEAGSTDTQY
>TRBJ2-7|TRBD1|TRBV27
ASSTDRGLNEQY
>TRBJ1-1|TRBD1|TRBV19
ASRHTGGGTEAF
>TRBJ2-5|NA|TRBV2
ASRVRGGEETQY
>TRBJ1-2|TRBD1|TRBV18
ASSPRDRAHGYT
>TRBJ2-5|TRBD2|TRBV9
ASSVGLAVETQY